These T cell receptor beta chains were read from a single sample in a study of blood T cell repertoires in COVID-19. TCRdb's table, derived via immunoSEQ multiplex PCR, lists solely in-frame clones and lacks some. Of around 100,000 clones in the sample, 85% to 90% were seen once. Sequencing was performed on peripheral blood. Every receptor here comes from a human donor in a cohort sampled during active COVID-19. CDR3s include the opening cysteine and the closing phenylalanine or tryptophan. The D gene is left open where the match is weak. Clone size is stated in some rows and not others, as once, few, many or a class when expanded.

D	J	V	size	CDR3	DNA
NA	TRBJ2-1	TRBV12-3/TRBV12-4	once	CASSLGRGARFF	TGTGCCAGCAGTTTGGGAAGGGGCGCCCGGTTCTTC
NA	TRBJ1-2	TRBV18	once	CASSPREPRMGGYTF	TGTGCCAGCTCACCACGGGAGCCGCGTATGGGGGGCTACACCTTC
TRBD2	TRBJ2-1	TRBV6-5	NA	CASRMGTSGNEQFF	TGTGCCAGCAGGATGGGGACTAGCGGTAATGAGCAGTTCTTC
NA	TRBJ1-2	TRBV15	NA	CATSRTGTTDYGYTF	TGTGCCACCAGCAGAACAGGGACAACGGACTATGGCTACACCTTC
NA	TRBJ2-6	TRBV7-9	NA	CASSLTQGSTGANVLTF	TGTGCCAGCAGCTTAACGCAGGGTTCTACTGGGGCCAACGTCCTGACTTTC
NA	TRBJ2-5	TRBV9	NA	CASSVLGRVEETQYF	TGTGCCAGCAGCGTTTTGGGCAGGGTTGAAGAGACCCAGTACTTC
NA	TRBJ1-5	TRBV2	NA	CASSENRTPRGQPQHF	TGTGCCAGCAGTGAAAATCGGACACCCAGGGGTCAGCCCCAGCATTTT
NA	TRBJ2-5	TRBV5-4	NA	CASSLGDRGWETQYF	TGTGCCAGCAGCTTGGGTGATAGGGGGTGGGAGACCCAGTACTTC
NA	TRBJ1-3	TRBV27	NA	CASRINQESGNTIYF	TGTGCCAGCAGAATCAACCAAGAGTCCGGAAACACCATATATTTT
NA	TRBJ1-5	TRBV7-9	few	CASSLTGGGNQPQHF	TGTGCCAGCAGCTTAACCGGGGGAGGCAATCAGCCCCAGCATTTT
TRBD2	TRBJ2-1	TRBV6-5	NA	CASRTSGYNEQFF	TGTGCCAGTAGGACTAGCGGTTACAATGAGCAGTTCTTC
TRBD2	TRBJ2-7	TRBV5-1	NA	CASSLEGLGPYEQYF	TGCGCCAGCAGCTTGGAGGGACTAGGGCCCTACGAGCAGTACTTC
NA	TRBJ2-2	TRBV5-1	NA	CASSSPSANTGELFF	TGCGCCAGCAGTTCCCCTAGCGCAAACACCGGGGAGCTGTTTTTT
NA	TRBJ2-3	TRBV18	NA	CASSLSGGDTQYF	TGTGCCAGCTCCCTGTCAGGCGGGGATACGCAGTATTTT
NA	TRBJ2-3	TRBV25-1	NA	CASSVPGIWTDTQYF	TGTGCCAGCAGTGTCCCCGGGATCTGGACAGATACGCAGTATTTT
TRBD1	TRBJ1-3	TRBV6-1	NA	CASSEIVTGVGNTIYF	TGTGCCAGCAGTGAAATCGTGACAGGGGTAGGAAACACCATATATTTT